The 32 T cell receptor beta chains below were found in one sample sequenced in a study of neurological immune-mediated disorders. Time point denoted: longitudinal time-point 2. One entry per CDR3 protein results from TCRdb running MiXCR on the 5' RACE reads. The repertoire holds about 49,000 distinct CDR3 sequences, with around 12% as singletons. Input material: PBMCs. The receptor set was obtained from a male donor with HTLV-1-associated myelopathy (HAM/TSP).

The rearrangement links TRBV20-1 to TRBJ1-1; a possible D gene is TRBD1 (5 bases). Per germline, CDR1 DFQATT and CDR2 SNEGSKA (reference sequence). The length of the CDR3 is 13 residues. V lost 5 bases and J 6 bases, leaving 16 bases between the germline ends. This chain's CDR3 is CSAALGVFSEAFF. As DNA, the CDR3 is TGCAGTGCTGCCTTGGGGGTTTTCTCTGAAGCTTTCTTT.

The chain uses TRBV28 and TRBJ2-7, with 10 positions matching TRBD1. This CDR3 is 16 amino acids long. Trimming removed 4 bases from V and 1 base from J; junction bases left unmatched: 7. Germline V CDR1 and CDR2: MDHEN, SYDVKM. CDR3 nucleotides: TGTGCCAGCAGTTCCCCGGACAGGGGGATATCCTACGAGCAGTACTTC. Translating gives CASSSPDRGISYEQYF. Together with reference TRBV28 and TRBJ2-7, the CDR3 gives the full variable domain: DVKVTQSSRYLVKRTGEKVFLECVQDMDHENMFWYRQDPGLGLRLIYFSYDVKMKEKGDIPEGYSVSREKKERFSLILESASTNQTSMYLCASSSPDRGISYEQYFGPGTRLTVT.

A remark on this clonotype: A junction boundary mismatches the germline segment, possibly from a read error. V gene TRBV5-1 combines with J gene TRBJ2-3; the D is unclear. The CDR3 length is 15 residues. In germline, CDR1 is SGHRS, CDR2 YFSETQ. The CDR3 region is CASSFTERSTHTQYF. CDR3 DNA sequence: TGCGCCAGCAGCTTTACAGAGCGTAGCACACATACGCAGTATTTT.

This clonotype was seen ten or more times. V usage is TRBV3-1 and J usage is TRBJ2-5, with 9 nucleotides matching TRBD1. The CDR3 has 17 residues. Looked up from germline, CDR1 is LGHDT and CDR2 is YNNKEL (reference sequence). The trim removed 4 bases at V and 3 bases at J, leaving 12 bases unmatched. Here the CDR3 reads CASSPPLGTGPKETQYF. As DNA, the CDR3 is TGTGCCAGCAGCCCCCCCTTGGGGACAGGGCCCAAAGAGACCCAGTACTTC.

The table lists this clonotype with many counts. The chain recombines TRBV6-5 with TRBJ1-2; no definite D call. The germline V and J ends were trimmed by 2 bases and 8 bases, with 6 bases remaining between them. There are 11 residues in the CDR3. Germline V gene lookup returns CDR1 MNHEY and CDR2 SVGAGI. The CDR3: CASSYDGGYTF. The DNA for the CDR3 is TGTGCCAGCAGTTACGACGGGGGCTACACCTTC.

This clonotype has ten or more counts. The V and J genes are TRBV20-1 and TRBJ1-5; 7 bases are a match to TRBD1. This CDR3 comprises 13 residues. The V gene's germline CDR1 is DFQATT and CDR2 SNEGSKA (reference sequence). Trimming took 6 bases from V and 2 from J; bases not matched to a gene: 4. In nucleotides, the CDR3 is TGCAGTGCCGCAGGGGGTGGCAATCAGCCCCAGCATTTT. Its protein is CSAAGGGNQPQHF.

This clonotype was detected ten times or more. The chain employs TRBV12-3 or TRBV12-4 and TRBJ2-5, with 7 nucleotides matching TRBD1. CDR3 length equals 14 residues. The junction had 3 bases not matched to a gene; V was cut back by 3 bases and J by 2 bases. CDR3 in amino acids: CASSLGQWQETQYF. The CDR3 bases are TGTGCCAGCAGTTTGGGACAGTGGCAAGAGACCCAGTACTTC.

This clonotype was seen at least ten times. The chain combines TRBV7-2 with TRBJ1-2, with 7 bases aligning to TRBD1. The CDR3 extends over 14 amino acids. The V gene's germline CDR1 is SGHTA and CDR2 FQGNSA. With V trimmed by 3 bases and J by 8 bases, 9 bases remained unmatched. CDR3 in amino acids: CASSFTGASTGYTF. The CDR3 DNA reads TGTGCCAGCAGCTTTACAGGGGCCTCAACGGGCTACACCTTC.

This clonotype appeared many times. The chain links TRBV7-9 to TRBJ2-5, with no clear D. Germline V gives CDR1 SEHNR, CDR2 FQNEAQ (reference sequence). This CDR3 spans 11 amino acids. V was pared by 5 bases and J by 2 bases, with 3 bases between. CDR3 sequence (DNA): TGTGCCAGCAGCATACAAGAGACCCAGTACTTC. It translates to CASSIQETQYF.

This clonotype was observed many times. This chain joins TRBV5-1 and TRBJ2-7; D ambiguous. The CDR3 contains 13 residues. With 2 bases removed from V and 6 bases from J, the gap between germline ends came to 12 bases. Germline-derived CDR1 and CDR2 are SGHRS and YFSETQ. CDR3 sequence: CASSLASVSEQYF. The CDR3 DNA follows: TGCGCCAGCAGCTTAGCCTCTGTGAGCGAGCAGTACTTC.

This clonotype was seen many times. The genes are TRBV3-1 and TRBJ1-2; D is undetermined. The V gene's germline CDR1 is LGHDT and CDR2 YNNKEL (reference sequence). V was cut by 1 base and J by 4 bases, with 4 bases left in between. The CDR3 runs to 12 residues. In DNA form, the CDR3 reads TGTGCCAGCAGCCAAGTGACCTATGGCTACACCTTC. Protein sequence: CASSQVTYGYTF.

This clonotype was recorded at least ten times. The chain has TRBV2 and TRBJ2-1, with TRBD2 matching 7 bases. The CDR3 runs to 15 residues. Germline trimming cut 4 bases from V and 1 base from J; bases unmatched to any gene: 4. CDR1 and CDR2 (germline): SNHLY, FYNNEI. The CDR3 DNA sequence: TGTGCCAGCAGTGTGGAGGGAGGGTCCTACAATGAGCAGTTCTTC. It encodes CASSVEGGSYNEQFF.

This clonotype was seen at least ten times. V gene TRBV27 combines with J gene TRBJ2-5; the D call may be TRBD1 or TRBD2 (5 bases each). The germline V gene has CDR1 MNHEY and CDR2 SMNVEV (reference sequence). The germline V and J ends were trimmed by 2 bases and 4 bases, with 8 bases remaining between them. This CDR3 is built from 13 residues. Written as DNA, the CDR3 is TGTGCCAGCAGTTTAGGGGGAACAGAGACCCAGTACTTC. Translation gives CASSLGGTETQYF.

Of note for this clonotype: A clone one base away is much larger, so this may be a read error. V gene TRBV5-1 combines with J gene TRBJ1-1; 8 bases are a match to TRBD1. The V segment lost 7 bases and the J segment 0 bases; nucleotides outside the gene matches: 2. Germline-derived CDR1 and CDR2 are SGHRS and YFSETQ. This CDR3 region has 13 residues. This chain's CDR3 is CASLGQVNTEAFF. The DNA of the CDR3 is TGCGCCAGCCTGGGACAGGTGAACACTGAAGCTTTCTTT.

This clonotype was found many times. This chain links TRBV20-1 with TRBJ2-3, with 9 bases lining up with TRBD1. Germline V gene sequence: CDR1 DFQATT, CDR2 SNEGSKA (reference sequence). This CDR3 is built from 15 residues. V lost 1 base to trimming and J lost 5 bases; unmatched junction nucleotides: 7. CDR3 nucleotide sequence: TGCAGTGCTAGAGCACGGACAGGGGCTGGAGATACGCAGTATTTT. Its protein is CSARARTGAGDTQYF.

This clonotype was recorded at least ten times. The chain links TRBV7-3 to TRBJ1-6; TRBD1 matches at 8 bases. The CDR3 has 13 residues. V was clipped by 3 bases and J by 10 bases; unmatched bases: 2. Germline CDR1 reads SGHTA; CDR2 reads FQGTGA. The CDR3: CASSLDRESPLHF. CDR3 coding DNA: TGTGCCAGCAGCTTGGACAGGGAGTCACCCCTCCACTTT.

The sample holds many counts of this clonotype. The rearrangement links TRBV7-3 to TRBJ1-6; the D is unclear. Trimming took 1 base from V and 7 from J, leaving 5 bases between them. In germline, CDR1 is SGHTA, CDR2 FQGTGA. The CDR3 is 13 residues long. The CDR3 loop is CASSLNVNSPLHF. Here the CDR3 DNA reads TGTGCCAGCAGCTTAAATGTCAATTCACCCCTCCACTTT.

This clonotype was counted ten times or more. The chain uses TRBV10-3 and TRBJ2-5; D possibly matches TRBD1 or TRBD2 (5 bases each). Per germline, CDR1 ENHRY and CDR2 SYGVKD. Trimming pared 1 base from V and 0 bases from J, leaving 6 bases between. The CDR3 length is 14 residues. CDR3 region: CAISEWGNQETQYF. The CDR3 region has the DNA TGTGCCATCAGTGAGTGGGGGAACCAAGAGACCCAGTACTTC.

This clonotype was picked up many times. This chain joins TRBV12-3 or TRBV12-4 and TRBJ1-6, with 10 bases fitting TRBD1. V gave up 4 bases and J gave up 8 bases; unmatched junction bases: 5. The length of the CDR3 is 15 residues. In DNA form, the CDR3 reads TGTGCCAGCAGTTGGGGGGGACAGGGGTATTCACCCCTCCACTTT. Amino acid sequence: CASSWGGQGYSPLHF.

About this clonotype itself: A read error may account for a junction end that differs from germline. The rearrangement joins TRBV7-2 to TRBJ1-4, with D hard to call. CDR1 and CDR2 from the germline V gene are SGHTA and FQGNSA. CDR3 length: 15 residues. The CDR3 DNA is TGTTCCAGCAGCGTAGCTCTTGCAACTAATGAAAAACTTTTTTTT. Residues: CSSSVALATNEKLFF.

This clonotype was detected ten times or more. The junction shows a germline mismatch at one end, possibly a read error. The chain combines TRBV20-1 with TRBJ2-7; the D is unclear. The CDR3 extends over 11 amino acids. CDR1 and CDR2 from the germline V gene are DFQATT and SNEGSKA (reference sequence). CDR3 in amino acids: CGASGSPGQYF. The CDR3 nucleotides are TGCGGTGCTAGTGGATCCCCTGGGCAGTACTTC.

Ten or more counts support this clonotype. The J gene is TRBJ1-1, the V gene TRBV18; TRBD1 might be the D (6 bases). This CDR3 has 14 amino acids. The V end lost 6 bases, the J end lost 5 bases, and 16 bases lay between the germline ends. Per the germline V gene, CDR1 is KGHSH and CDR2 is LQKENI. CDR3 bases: TGTGCCAGCTCCGCTAAGGGGGATGGGACTGAAGCTTTCTTT. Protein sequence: CASSAKGDGTEAFF.

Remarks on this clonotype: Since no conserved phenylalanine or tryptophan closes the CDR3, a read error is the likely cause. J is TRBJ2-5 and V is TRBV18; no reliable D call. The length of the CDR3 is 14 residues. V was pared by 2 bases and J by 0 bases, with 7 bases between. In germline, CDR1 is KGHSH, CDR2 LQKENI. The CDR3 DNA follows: TGTGCCAGCTCACCAGCGGCAAACCAAGAGACCCAGTACTTA. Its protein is CASSPAANQETQYL.

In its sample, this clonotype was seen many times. CDR3 nucleotide sequence: TGCAGCGTTGAGAGTGGACAGGGTGGTCAGCCCCAGCATTTT. Translation gives CSVESGQGGQPQHF. The chain has TRBV29-1 and TRBJ1-5; 8 bases map to TRBD1. Trimming at V came to 3 bases and at J to 6 bases, leaving 7 bases not matched to a gene. The CDR3 spans 14 residues. CDR1 and CDR2 (germline): SQVTM, ANQGSEA.

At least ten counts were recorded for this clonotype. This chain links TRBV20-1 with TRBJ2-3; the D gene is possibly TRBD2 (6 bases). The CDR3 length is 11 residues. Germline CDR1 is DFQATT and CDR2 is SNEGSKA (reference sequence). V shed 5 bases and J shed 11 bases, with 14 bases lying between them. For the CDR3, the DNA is TGCAGTGCTGCCCGCGGGACGGTGCAGTATTTT. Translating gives CSAARGTVQYF.

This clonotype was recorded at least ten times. The DNA of the CDR3 is TGCGCCAGCAGCTCAACCGGGACAGGGGCCTACGAGCAGTACTTC. As protein: CASSSTGTGAYEQYF. The genes are TRBV5-1 and TRBJ2-7, with TRBD1 matching over 10 bases. This CDR3 region has 15 residues. Germline CDR1 SGHRS, CDR2 YFSETQ. Germline trimming cut 3 bases from V and 2 bases from J; bases unmatched to any gene: 5.

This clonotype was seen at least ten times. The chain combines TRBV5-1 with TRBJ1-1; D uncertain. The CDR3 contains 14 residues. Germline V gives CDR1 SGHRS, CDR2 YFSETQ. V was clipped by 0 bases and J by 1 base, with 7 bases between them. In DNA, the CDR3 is TGCGCCAGCAGCTTGGCCGAAACGAACACTGAAGCTTTCTTT. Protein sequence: CASSLAETNTEAFF.

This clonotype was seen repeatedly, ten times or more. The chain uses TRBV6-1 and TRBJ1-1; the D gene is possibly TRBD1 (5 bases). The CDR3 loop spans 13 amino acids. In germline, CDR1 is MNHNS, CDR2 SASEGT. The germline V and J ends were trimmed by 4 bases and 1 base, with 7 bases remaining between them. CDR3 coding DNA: TGTGCCAGCAGTGCTGGGGGGAACACTGAAGCTTTCTTT. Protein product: CASSAGGNTEAFF.

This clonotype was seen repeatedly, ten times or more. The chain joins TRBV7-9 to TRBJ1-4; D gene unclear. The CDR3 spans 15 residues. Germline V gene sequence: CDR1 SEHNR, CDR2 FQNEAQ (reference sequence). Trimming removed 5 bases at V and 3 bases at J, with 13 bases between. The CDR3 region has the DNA TGTGCCAGCAGCGCTCGCCGGATCCCTAATGAAAAACTGTTTTTT. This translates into CASSARRIPNEKLFF.

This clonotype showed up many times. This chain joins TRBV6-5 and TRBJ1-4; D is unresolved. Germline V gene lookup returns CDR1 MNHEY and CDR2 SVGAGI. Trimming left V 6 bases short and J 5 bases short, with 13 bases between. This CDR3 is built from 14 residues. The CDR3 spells CASRGPGTNEKLFF. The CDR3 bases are TGTGCCAGCAGAGGCCCGGGTACAAATGAAAAACTGTTTTTT.

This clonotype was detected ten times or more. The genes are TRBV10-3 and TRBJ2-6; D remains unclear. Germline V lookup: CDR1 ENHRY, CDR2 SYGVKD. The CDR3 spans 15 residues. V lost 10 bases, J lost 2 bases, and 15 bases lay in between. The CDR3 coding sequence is TGTGCCACCGGGTCGTGGGCAGCTGGGGCCAACGTCCTGACTTTC. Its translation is CATGSWAAGANVLTF.

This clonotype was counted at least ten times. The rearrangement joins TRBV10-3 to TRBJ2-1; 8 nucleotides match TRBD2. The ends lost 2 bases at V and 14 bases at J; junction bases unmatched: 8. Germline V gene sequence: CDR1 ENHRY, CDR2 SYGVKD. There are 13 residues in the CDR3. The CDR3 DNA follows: TGTGCCATCAGTGAGAGCGGGGGAGGAGAGGAGTTCTTC. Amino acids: CAISESGGGEEFF.